The 28 T cell receptor beta chains presented below share a single source sample, sequenced in a study of T cell repertoires in cytomegalovirus infection. Their antigens are not known. One entry per CDR3 protein results from TCRdb running MiXCR on the reads. Among over 100,000 distinct CDR3 sequences, around 9.1% were seen once, and the ten largest hold around 29%. What was sequenced was PBMCs, sequenced either directly or after in vitro stimulation (not recorded which). The receptors derive from a human donor in good health (CMV status not recorded). Some clones in this sample may be carry-over from other donors' samples.

The sample holds many counts of this clonotype. This chain links TRBV7-6 with TRBJ2-3, with D unresolved. The CDR3 loop spans 15 amino acids. V lost 2 bases to trimming and J lost 2 bases, with 11 bases between them. CDR1 SGHVS and CDR2 FNYEAQ come from the germline V gene. CDR3 sequence reads: CASSLREAITDTQYF. The CDR3 DNA reads as TGTGCCAGCAGCTTAAGAGAAGCAATCACAGATACGCAGTATTTT.

The gene calls are TRBV10-3 and TRBJ2-5; 11 nucleotides line up with TRBD2. Germline assignment: CDR1 ENHRY and CDR2 SYGVKD. Losses at the gene ends were 11 bases for V and 2 bases for J; bases not matched to a gene: 7. The CDR3 is made up of 14 amino acids. The CDR3 nucleotides are TGTGCCGCCGGACTAGCGGGCAATCAAGAGACCCAGTACTTC. This translates into CAAGLAGNQETQYF.

V gene TRBV6-5 combines with J gene TRBJ2-1; 9 bases line up with TRBD1. With V trimmed by 5 bases and J by 9 bases, 5 bases remained unmatched. Germline CDR1 is MNHEY and CDR2 is SVGAGI. CDR3 length: 13 amino acids. In nucleotides, the CDR3 is TGTGCCAGCAGTAGGGACAGGGAATTTGAGCAGTTCTTC. It codes for CASSRDREFEQFF.

The chain combines TRBV7-2 with TRBJ1-3; D may be TRBD1 (5 bases). The CDR3 is made up of 13 amino acids. The V and J ends lost 5 bases and 4 bases respectively, with 9 bases between them. Germline CDR1 and CDR2: SGHTA and FQGNSA. CDR3 protein: CASSPRDGNTIYF. In DNA, the CDR3 is TGTGCCAGCAGCCCAAGGGACGGAAACACCATATATTTT.

This rearrangement joins TRBV15 to TRBJ1-1; D gene ambiguous. This CDR3 comprises 14 residues. Germline lookup yields CDR1 LNHNV and CDR2 YYDKDF (reference sequence). V was clipped by 0 bases and J by 0 bases, with 5 bases between them. CDR3 residues: CATSRDLVNTEAFF. The CDR3 DNA reads as TGTGCCACCAGCAGAGATCTAGTGAACACTGAAGCTTTCTTT.

V and J are TRBV6-5 and TRBJ1-1; 9 bases are a match to TRBD1. From germline, CDR1 is MNHEY and CDR2 SVGAGI. CDR3 size: 15 residues. V lost 2 bases, J lost 3 bases, and 4 bases stayed unmatched. In DNA, the CDR3 is TGTGCCAGCAGTTACACAACAGGGGGCGACACTGAAGCTTTCTTT. It yields the protein CASSYTTGGDTEAFF.

This clonotype came up a few times. This sequence joins TRBV28 and TRBJ1-5, with D uncertain. Germline loops: CDR1 MDHEN, CDR2 SYDVKM. Trimming removed 7 bases at V and 8 bases at J, with 15 bases between. The CDR3 has 13 residues. CDR3 residues: CASKEGVIEPQHF. The CDR3 bases are TGTGCCAGCAAAGAGGGAGTGATCGAGCCCCAGCATTTT.

This clonotype was seen a handful of times. DNA of the CDR3: TGTGCCAGCATCCTCGGGACAGGGGGCGCCGGGGAGCTGTTTTTT. Protein: CASILGTGGAGELFF. The rearrangement links TRBV6-6 to TRBJ2-2; the match to TRBD1 covers 12 bases. The CDR3 has 15 residues. Unmatched junction bases numbered 6, after V lost 7 bases and J lost 6 bases. Germline lookup yields CDR1 MNHNY and CDR2 SVGAGI (reference sequence).

Comments on this clonotype: This clone may be a read error of a much larger clone one base away. The chain recombines TRBV6-5 with TRBJ2-3, with 7 bases fitting TRBD1. Germline values: CDR1 MNHEY, CDR2 SVGAGI. CDR3 length equals 14 residues. CDR3 residues: CASSYSWGTDMQYF. As DNA, the CDR3 is TGTGCCAGCAGTTACTCATGGGGGACAGATATGCAGTATTTT.

There are many counts of this clonotype. The gene calls are TRBV3-1 and TRBJ2-7; possibly TRBD2 for D (5 bases). CDR1 is LGHDT, CDR2 YNNKEL, per germline (reference sequence). The CDR3 is 15 residues long. Trimming left V 4 bases short and J 5 bases short, with 18 bases between. The CDR3 nucleotides read TGTGCCAGCAGCCGAAACATTCTAGCTGCCGACGAGCAGTACTTC. It translates to CASSRNILAADEQYF.

This clonotype was detected only a few times. This chain connects TRBV12-3 or TRBV12-4 to TRBJ2-7, with D uncertain. CDR3 size: 13 residues. Trimming removed 1 base at V and 4 bases at J, with 8 bases between. CDR3 coding DNA: TGTGCCAGCAGTTTAGGACTGGCTTACGAGCAGTACGTC. Protein: CASSLGLAYEQYV.

This clonotype was seen ten or more times. The chain links TRBV12-3 or TRBV12-4 to TRBJ1-3; D perhaps matches TRBD1 (6 bases). The CDR3 spans 18 residues. The V and J ends lost 4 bases and 0 bases respectively, with 19 bases between them. CDR3 sequence reads: CASSWETGEVRSGNTIYF. Here the CDR3 DNA reads TGTGCCAGCAGTTGGGAGACAGGCGAAGTTCGCTCTGGAAACACCATATATTTT.

This clonotype was seen ten or more times. This chain joins TRBV7-9 and TRBJ2-5; 7 positions match TRBD2. The V gene end was trimmed by 0 bases and the J gene end by 1 base; junction bases not matched to a gene: 5. The V gene's germline CDR1 is SEHNR and CDR2 FQNEAQ (reference sequence). CDR3 length equals 16 residues. The CDR3 protein is CASSLATSKFQETQYF. CDR3 DNA: TGTGCCAGCAGCTTAGCGACTAGCAAGTTCCAAGAGACCCAGTACTTC.

This clonotype showed up many times. The rearrangement joins TRBV2 to TRBJ2-5; TRBD1 might be the D (5 bases). This CDR3 has 14 amino acids. Germline lookup yields CDR1 SNHLY and CDR2 FYNNEI. Between the trimmed V and J ends, which lost 10 bases and 3 bases, there was a span of 18 bases. This chain's CDR3 is CATKHLGAKETQYF. CDR3 bases: TGTGCCACGAAACACCTAGGGGCCAAAGAGACCCAGTACTTC.

CDR3 protein: CATQGGSRWETQYF. The CDR3, as DNA: TGTGCCACGCAGGGGGGAAGTCGTTGGGAGACCCAGTACTTC. The chain joins TRBV6-6 to TRBJ2-5, with a weak D call TRBD1 (7 bases). Germline CDR1 is MNHNY and CDR2 is SVGAGI (reference sequence). V was pared by 10 bases and J by 5 bases, with 20 bases between. This CDR3 region has 14 residues.

Ten or more counts support this clonotype. The rearrangement uses TRBV7-2 and TRBJ1-1; D unclear. The germline V gene has CDR1 SGHTA and CDR2 FQGNSA. CDR3 length equals 13 residues. V dropped 5 bases and J dropped 3 bases, with 10 bases sitting between them. The DNA of the CDR3 is TGTGCCAGCAGCAGCCAGAAGGACACTGAAGCTTTCTTT. Translating gives CASSSQKDTEAFF.

This clonotype came up a few times. This chain joins TRBV29-1 and TRBJ2-5; D ambiguous. The V gene's germline CDR1 is SQVTM and CDR2 ANQGSEA. The CDR3 runs to 12 residues. Trimming took off 3 bases at V and 1 base at J, with 6 bases between the two ends. CDR3 sequence reads: CSVDRAQETQYF. Written as DNA, the CDR3 is TGCAGCGTTGATCGGGCCCAAGAGACCCAGTACTTC.

This clonotype was observed many times. In this CDR3 the conserved last residue, phenylalanine or tryptophan, is missing, so a read error is likely. Because the CDR3's place on the DNA is in doubt, the DNA is left out and the CDR3 is given as listed by TCRdb. The chain recombines TRBV7-9 with TRBJ2-1; the table's D call of TRBD2 was not tested on the DNA. The V gene's germline CDR1 is SEHNR and CDR2 FQNEAQ (reference sequence). The CDR3 length equals 11 residues, ends included. The CDR3 loop reads CASSPGLAGWL.

This clonotype appeared many times. The chain combines TRBV12-3 or TRBV12-4 with TRBJ1-5; the D gene is possibly TRBD1 (5 bases). Trimming removed 3 bases from V and 5 bases from J, with 14 bases in between. The CDR3 is 15 residues long. The CDR3 bases are TGTGCCAGCAGTTTTTCCTTATCGGGGGATCAGCCCCAGCATTTT. As protein: CASSFSLSGDQPQHF.

This clonotype was counted at least ten times. The J gene is TRBJ2-3, the V gene TRBV5-5, with no clear D. The CDR3 is 14 amino acids. Germline assignment: CDR1 SGHKS and CDR2 YYEKEE (reference sequence). Trimming removed 0 bases from V and 5 bases from J, with 10 bases in between. Here the CDR3 reads CASSLGTGRDTQYF. CDR3 bases: TGTGCCAGCAGCTTGGGAACCGGCAGAGATACGCAGTATTTT.

This clonotype was recorded many times. V usage is TRBV27 and J usage is TRBJ1-6; no clear D gene. This CDR3 contains 16 residues. The germline V gene has CDR1 MNHEY and CDR2 SMNVEV (reference sequence). The germline V and J ends were trimmed by 3 bases and 2 bases, with 11 bases remaining between them. CDR3 residues: CASSFSVDTYNSPLHF. Here the CDR3 DNA reads TGTGCCAGCAGTTTCTCTGTTGATACCTATAATTCACCCCTCCACTTT.

The genes are TRBV2 and TRBJ1-1, with 8 bases aligning to TRBD1. Germline V lookup: CDR1 SNHLY, CDR2 FYNNEI. With V trimmed by 5 bases and J by 4 bases, 9 bases remained unmatched. This CDR3 is 15 amino acids long. The CDR3 sequence is CASSLRTGTATEAFF. CDR3 nucleotide sequence: TGTGCCAGCAGTCTAAGGACAGGGACGGCCACTGAAGCTTTCTTT.

The chain joins TRBV20-1 to TRBJ1-4, with TRBD1 matching over 7 bases. The CDR3 has 15 residues. V lost 3 bases, J lost 6 bases, and 10 bases stayed unmatched. The germline gives CDR1 DFQATT, CDR2 SNEGSKA (reference sequence). CDR3 sequence (DNA): TGCAGTGCTAGTAACTCAAGGGGGCAGGATGAAAAACTGTTTTTT. As protein: CSASNSRGQDEKLFF.

This clonotype was counted a few times. The chain recombines TRBV6-1 with TRBJ1-1; 7 bases agree with TRBD1. Germline V gene sequence: CDR1 MNHNS, CDR2 SASEGT. This CDR3 has 12 amino acids. With 11 bases clipped from V and 4 bases from J, the junction kept 7 bases outside the gene matches. CDR3 protein: CAAQGRTTEAFF. In nucleotides, the CDR3 is TGTGCCGCACAGGGGAGGACCACTGAAGCTTTCTTT.

V is TRBV5-6 and J is TRBJ2-7; TRBD2 agrees at 9 bases. V lost 1 base and J lost 3; bases outside the gene matches: 5. Germline assignment: CDR1 SGHDT and CDR2 YYEEEE. The CDR3 spans 15 residues. The CDR3 loop is CASSLRGTSSYEQYV. For the CDR3, the DNA is TGTGCCAGCAGCTTGCGCGGGACTAGCAGCTACGAGCAGTACGTC.

In this sample, this clonotype turned up a few times. The chain employs TRBV12-5 and TRBJ2-5; the D gene is possibly TRBD1 (5 bases). Germline assignment: CDR1 LGHNT and CDR2 FRNRAP. This CDR3 has 13 residues. The ends were cut back, 5 bases at V and 5 bases at J, with 12 bases in the middle. CDR3 region: CASGGALRETQYF. CDR3 nucleotides: TGTGCTAGTGGTGGGGCCTTGAGGGAGACCCAGTACTTC.

Only a few counts were recorded for this clonotype. The chain is built from TRBV7-9 and TRBJ2-1, with TRBD2 matching over 14 bases. CDR1 and CDR2 (germline): SEHNR, FQNEAQ (reference sequence). The CDR3 totals 17 residues. V gave up 0 bases and J gave up 10 bases; unmatched junction bases: 8. The CDR3 sequence is CASSLAQGLAGGREQFF. CDR3 in DNA: TGTGCCAGCAGCTTAGCCCAAGGACTAGCGGGAGGACGGGAGCAGTTCTTC.

Notes on this clonotype: A much larger clone is a single base away; this may be a read error. The J gene is TRBJ1-5, the V gene TRBV7-2, with 9 bases matching TRBD1. V trimming: 5 bases; J trimming: 11 bases; junction bases outside the gene matches: 10. Germline CDR1 reads SGHTA; CDR2 reads FQGNSA. There are 14 residues in the CDR3. CDR3 in DNA: TGTGCCAGCAGCAGACAGGGGGTGGGCCAGACCCAGCATTTT. Its protein is CASSRQGVGQTQHF.